The 32 T cell receptor beta chains below were found in one sample sequenced in a study of blood T cell repertoires in COVID-19 (dated by TCRdb to the early 2020s). The library was prepared using the immunoSEQ multiplex PCR assay. TCRdb retrieved this table from immuneACCESS and kept in-frame rearrangements only. Not all clones are present; in checked studies, unresolved V genes account for under half, and no reason is known for the remainder. This sample has 200,000 to 250,000 clones in its table, and around 87% of those were observed once. Roughly 1.6% of the sample is held by the ten biggest clonotypes. The sample comprised PBMCs or T cells enriched from blood (not recorded which). These TCRs come from a woman in her forties or fifties who had recovered from COVID-19.

This sequence joins TRBV6-5 and TRBJ1-3, with 7 positions matching TRBD1. CDR3 size: 14 residues. Germline V gene sequence: CDR1 MNHEY, CDR2 SVGAGI. Trimming removed 5 bases from V and 2 bases from J; junction bases left unmatched: 3. This chain's CDR3 is CASSPTGTGNTIYF. The CDR3 DNA sequence: TGTGCCAGCAGTCCGACAGGGACTGGAAACACCATATATTTT.

J is TRBJ1-2 and V is TRBV2; the match to TRBD1 covers 9 bases. Germline CDR1 reads SNHLY; CDR2 reads FYNNEI. Trimming removed 5 bases from V and 7 bases from J; junction bases left unmatched: 17. There are 17 residues in the CDR3. This chain's CDR3 is CASSPLSTITGGSGYTF. The DNA of the CDR3 is TGTGCCAGCAGTCCTCTCAGCACGATTACAGGGGGCTCTGGCTACACCTTC. The full variable domain, rest sourced from reference TRBV2 and TRBJ1-2, is EPEVTQTPSHQVTQMGQEVILRCVPISNHLYFYWYRQILGQKVEFLVSFYNNEISEKSEIFDDQFSVERPDGSNFTLKIRSTKLEDSAMYFCASSPLSTITGGSGYTFGSGTRLTVV.

The J gene is TRBJ1-6, the V gene TRBV28; D ambiguous. Per germline, CDR1 MDHEN and CDR2 SYDVKM. This CDR3 is 15 amino acids long. Trimming took off 0 bases at V and 10 bases at J, with 13 bases between the two ends. In DNA, the CDR3 is TGTGCCAGCAGTTTATGGGGCGGAGGGAGGTCACCCCTCCACTTT. Residues: CASSLWGGGRSPLHF. The whole variable domain, remainder taken from reference TRBV28 and TRBJ1-6, is DVKVTQSSRYLVKRTGEKVFLECVQDMDHENMFWYRQDPGLGLRLIYFSYDVKMKEKGDIPEGYSVSREKKERFSLILESASTNQTSMYLCASSLWGGGRSPLHFGNGTRLTVT.

The chain carries TRBV5-1 and TRBJ1-1; TRBD1 agrees at 10 bases. The V segment lost 4 bases and the J segment 1 base; nucleotides outside the gene matches: 10. This CDR3 contains 17 residues. Germline V lookup: CDR1 SGHRS, CDR2 YFSETQ. In DNA, the CDR3 is TGCGCCAGCAGCCAGGACAGGGGGGGCCTGTCGAACACTGAAGCTTTCTTT. Its translation: CASSQDRGGLSNTEAFF.

The CDR3 bases are TGTGCCAGCAGCCCCCAGACTAGCGGGTCGGGTACGCAGTATTTT. Its translation is CASSPQTSGSGTQYF. V usage is TRBV9 and J usage is TRBJ2-3; 10 nucleotides line up with TRBD2. This CDR3 has 15 amino acids. V trimming: 4 bases; J trimming: 8 bases; junction bases outside the gene matches: 10. CDR1 SGDLS and CDR2 YYNGEE come from the germline V gene.

The table lists this clone with a count of one. The chain combines TRBV7-8 with TRBJ2-7; D perhaps matches TRBD2 (6 bases). Germline V lookup: CDR1 SGHVS, CDR2 FQNEAQ. The length of the CDR3 is 13 residues. V was shortened by 3 bases and J by 3 bases, with 9 bases between the two germline ends. The CDR3 here is CASSFRDFYEQYF. In DNA, the CDR3 is TGTGCCAGCAGCTTCAGGGACTTCTACGAGCAGTACTTC.

This clone has only a few counts. The chain has TRBV27 and TRBJ2-7; 9 nucleotides line up with TRBD1. From germline, CDR1 is MNHEY and CDR2 SMNVEV (reference sequence). V shed 5 bases, J shed 0 bases, and the junction held 5 bases outside the gene matches. The CDR3 runs 15 residues. The DNA of the CDR3 is TGTGCCAGCAGTGGAGGACAGGGGATCTCCTACGAGCAGTACTTC. Protein: CASSGGQGISYEQYF.

This rearrangement joins TRBV18 to TRBJ1-3; D unclear. The CDR3 sequence is 14 residues long. V gave up 4 bases and J gave up 6 bases, with 13 bases separating them. CDR1 KGHSH and CDR2 LQKENI come from the germline V gene. As DNA, the CDR3 is TGTGCCAGCTCACTGCTAGTCGCAGTAAACACCATATATTTT. Its protein is CASSLLVAVNTIYF.

This chain joins TRBV3-1 (or the pseudogene TRBV3-2) and TRBJ2-7; 8 positions match TRBD1. Germline-derived CDR1 and CDR2 are LGHDT and YNNKEL (reference sequence). This CDR3 has 12 residues. The V segment lost 4 bases and the J segment 6 bases; nucleotides outside the gene matches: 2. CDR3 amino acids: CASSRDRLEQYF. DNA for the CDR3: TGTGCCAGCAGCCGGGACAGGCTCGAGCAGTACTTC.

The V and J genes are TRBV19 and TRBJ2-1, with 7 bases identical to TRBD2. CDR3 length: 14 residues. J gave up 4 bases and V 4 bases, and 4 bases lay outside the gene matches. Germline loops: CDR1 LNHDA, CDR2 SQIVND (reference sequence). As DNA, the CDR3 is TGTGCCAGTAGTACCGGGACTACTTACAATGAGCAGTTCTTC. Protein product: CASSTGTTYNEQFF.

The J gene is TRBJ1-2, the V gene TRBV5-4; D unresolved. Trimming cost V 4 bases and J 4 bases, with 5 bases left between them. Germline assignment: CDR1 SGHNT and CDR2 YYREEE (reference sequence). This CDR3 contains 11 residues. The DNA for the CDR3 is TGTGCCAGCAGCGGGCTCTATGGCTACACCTTC. Translated: CASSGLYGYTF.

The chain uses TRBV3-1 (or the pseudogene TRBV3-2) and TRBJ2-7; 8 nucleotides align to TRBD2. CDR1 is LGHDT, CDR2 YNNKEL, per germline (reference sequence). J gave up 5 bases and V 2 bases, and 5 bases lay outside the gene matches. The CDR3 contains 14 residues. CDR3 region: CASSQPGLGNEQYF. CDR3 coding DNA: TGTGCCAGCAGCCAACCGGGACTAGGGAACGAGCAGTACTTC.

This clone has a single count. This rearrangement joins TRBV2 to TRBJ1-1; D perhaps matches TRBD1 (6 bases). Looked up from germline, CDR1 is SNHLY and CDR2 is FYNNEI. The germline V and J ends were trimmed by 6 bases and 6 bases, with 14 bases remaining between them. CDR3 size: 13 residues. CDR3 sequence (DNA): TGTGCCAGCAGGTCGACAGGACCCGCTGAAGCTTTCTTT. This codes for CASRSTGPAEAFF.

The CDR3 reads CASSQDPGTSWGNEQFF. CDR3 in DNA: TGCGCCAGCAGCCAAGACCCCGGGACTAGCTGGGGCAATGAGCAGTTCTTC. The chain links TRBV4-1 to TRBJ2-1, with 9 bases that match TRBD2. Unmatched junction bases numbered 9, after V lost 0 bases and J lost 6 bases. The CDR3 is 17 residues long. Germline lookup yields CDR1 MGHRA and CDR2 YSYEKL.

The CDR3 loop reads CASSLGATATPLHF. The CDR3 region has the DNA TGTGCCAGCAGCTTAGGGGCAACTGCGACACCCCTCCACTTT. V and J are TRBV11-2 and TRBJ1-6; no clear D. The CDR3 has 14 amino acids. V lost 1 base and J 11 bases, leaving 12 bases between the germline ends. The germline gives CDR1 SGHAT, CDR2 FQNNGV. The full variable domain, completed using reference TRBV11-2 and TRBJ1-6, is EAGVAQSPRYKIIEKRQSVAFWCNPISGHATLYWYQQILGQGPKLLIQFQNNGVVDDSQLPKDRFSAERLKGVDSTLKIQPAKLEDSAVYLCASSLGATATPLHFGNGTRLTVT.

The chain uses TRBV5-1 and TRBJ1-2; maybe TRBD1 (5 bases). The germline V gene encodes CDR1 SGHRS and CDR2 YFSETQ. The CDR3 runs to 14 residues. V lost 1 base, J lost 2 bases, and 9 bases lay in between. The CDR3, as DNA: TGCGCCAGCAGCTTGAGGGCAGGGAACTATGGCTACACCTTC. Translated: CASSLRAGNYGYTF.

The chain couples TRBV28 to TRBJ1-5; D unclear. CDR3 size: 18 residues. Germline CDR1 MDHEN, CDR2 SYDVKM. V was trimmed by 3 bases and J by 1 base, leaving 19 bases between them. The DNA for the CDR3 is TGTGCCAGCAGTTTGCCCCCCGGAGGTTTGGGAAGCAATCAGCCCCAGCATTTT. This sequence encodes CASSLPPGGLGSNQPQHF.

The chain employs TRBV7-2 and TRBJ2-3, with D possibly TRBD2 on 6 matching bases. Per the germline V gene, CDR1 is SGHTA and CDR2 is FQGNSA. Trimming removed 1 base at V and 7 bases at J, with 15 bases between. This CDR3 is built from 15 residues. CDR3 nucleotide sequence: TGTGCCAGCAGCTTAGAGGGCGGGATTGCGAATACGCAGTATTTT. This sequence encodes CASSLEGGIANTQYF.

The chain employs TRBV3-1 (or the pseudogene TRBV3-2) and TRBJ2-4; D gene uncertain. V lost 3 bases and J lost 6, with 6 bases in between. Germline V gene lookup returns CDR1 LGHDT and CDR2 YNNKEL (reference sequence). This CDR3 spans 12 amino acids. In DNA form, the CDR3 reads TGTGCCAGCAGCCACGACACAAACATTCAGTACTTC. This translates into CASSHDTNIQYF.

This clone came up once. The chain couples TRBV4-3 to TRBJ2-1; 9 bases fit TRBD1. After removal of 1 base from V and 10 bases from J, the junction contained 5 bases not matched to a gene. This CDR3 has 14 residues. Germline CDR1 and CDR2: LGHNA and YSLEER. Written as DNA, the CDR3 is TGCGCCAGCAGCCAAGTCGTGGGACAGGGAGAGCAGTTCTTC. Translated, it gives CASSQVVGQGEQFF.

The chain joins TRBV27 to TRBJ2-2; 11 nucleotides line up with TRBD1. With 8 bases clipped from V and 4 bases from J, the junction kept 3 bases outside the gene matches. Germline V CDR1 and CDR2: MNHEY, SMNVEV (reference sequence). CDR3 length: 14 amino acids. The DNA of the CDR3 is TGTGCCAGCTCGGGACAGGGGGGCACCGGGGAGCTGTTTTTT. It translates to CASSGQGGTGELFF.

The chain carries TRBV18 and TRBJ1-5; TRBD1 is a possible D gene (6 bases). The CDR3 runs to 16 residues. Per germline, CDR1 KGHSH and CDR2 LQKENI. The germline V and J ends were trimmed by 2 bases and 0 bases, with 11 bases remaining between them. The CDR3 spells CASSPTTGSSNQPQHF. As DNA, the CDR3 is TGTGCCAGCTCACCAACCACAGGGAGTAGCAATCAGCCCCAGCATTTT. Full variable domain (missing parts from reference TRBV18 and TRBJ1-5): NAGVMQNPRHLVRRRGQEARLRCSPMKGHSHVYWYRQLPEEGLKFMVYLQKENIIDESGMPKERFSAEFPKEGPSILRIQQVVRGDSAAYFCASSPTTGSSNQPQHFGDGTRLSIL.

Comment on this clone: One end of the junction does not line up with germline, which may come from a read error. The V and J genes are TRBV7-7 and TRBJ1-3, with 10 bases that match TRBD1. The CDR3 loop spans 15 amino acids. CDR1 and CDR2 from the germline V gene are SSHAT and FNYEAQ (reference sequence). The CDR3 loop is CASSSGQGAGNTIYF. CDR3 nucleotide sequence: TGTGCTAGCAGCTCAGGACAGGGGGCTGGAAACACCATATATTTT.

This chain joins TRBV7-3 and TRBJ1-3, with D maybe TRBD1 (5 bases). Trimming stripped 5 bases from V and 2 bases from J, with 10 bases between. Germline lookup yields CDR1 SGHTA and CDR2 FQGTGA. The CDR3 has 14 amino acids. CDR3 sequence (DNA): TGTGCCAGCAGCCCGACAGCTGCTGGAAACACCATATATTTT. Its protein product is CASSPTAAGNTIYF.

This clone is a singleton in its sample. The chain joins TRBV3-1 (or the pseudogene TRBV3-2) to TRBJ1-5; tentatively, D is TRBD1 (6 bases). The CDR3 is 18 amino acids. Between the trimmed V and J ends, which lost 1 base and 6 bases, there was a span of 22 bases. Germline V CDR1 and CDR2: LGHDT, YNNKEL (reference sequence). The CDR3 spells CASSQGRRGGHTSQPQHF. CDR3 DNA sequence: TGTGCCAGCAGCCAAGGACGACGAGGGGGACATACGTCTCAGCCCCAGCATTTT.

The chain is built from TRBV29-1 and TRBJ1-4; TRBD1 might be the D (5 bases). The germline V and J ends were trimmed by 6 bases and 6 bases, with 17 bases remaining between them. Germline V gene sequence: CDR1 SQVTM, CDR2 ANQGSEA. This CDR3 contains 14 residues. The CDR3 DNA reads as TGCAGCGTCTTAGGATGGCGGGGCTATGAAAAACTGTTTTTT. This encodes CSVLGWRGYEKLFF.

This CDR3 reads CAISVMGSSYNEQFF. The CDR3 region has the DNA TGTGCCATCAGTGTGATGGGGAGCTCCTACAATGAGCAGTTCTTC. This chain uses TRBV10-3 with TRBJ2-1; TRBD2 is a possible D gene (5 bases). In germline, CDR1 is ENHRY, CDR2 SYGVKD. V lost 4 bases, J lost 0 bases, and 10 bases lay in between. This CDR3 has 15 residues.

The gene calls are TRBV4-1 and TRBJ1-1, with a possible D match to TRBD1 (6 bases). The germline CDR1 and CDR2 sequences are MGHRA and YSYEKL. The CDR3 runs 15 residues. The V and J ends lost 4 bases and 4 bases respectively, with 16 bases between them. In DNA, the CDR3 is TGCGCCAGCAGCCGAGCAAACAGGGACGGCACTGAAGCTTTCTTT. This encodes CASSRANRDGTEAFF.

The chain employs TRBV28 and TRBJ2-7, with 8 positions matching TRBD2. V gave up 5 bases and J gave up 4 bases; unmatched junction bases: 25. The CDR3 has 20 residues. CDR1 is MDHEN, CDR2 SYDVKM, per germline. CDR3: CASSPIPSTIGERELYEQYF. DNA for the CDR3: TGTGCCAGCAGTCCCATCCCCTCGACAATAGGTGAGCGGGAGTTATACGAGCAGTACTTC.

The rearrangement joins TRBV6-2 or TRBV6-3 to TRBJ2-1; TRBD1 is a possible D gene (5 bases). The CDR3 totals 15 residues. V dropped 2 bases and J dropped 3 bases, with 11 bases sitting between them. Germline V gives CDR1 MNHEY, CDR2 SVGEGT. The chain's CDR3 is CASSYRQILYNEQFF. The CDR3 DNA reads as TGTGCCAGCAGTTACCGACAGATTCTCTACAATGAGCAGTTCTTC.

Remarks on this clone: The same CDR3 can be traced to other DNA sequences in this sample. The chain is built from TRBV9 and TRBJ2-1; D may be TRBD1 (5 bases). Per germline, CDR1 SGDLS and CDR2 YYNGEE. Deletions cut 2 bases from V and 3 bases from J, with 6 bases between. The CDR3 consists of 13 residues. The CDR3 DNA follows: TGTGCCAGCAGCGTCGGACACTACAATGAGCAGTTCTTC. Encoded protein: CASSVGHYNEQFF.

This clone has just one count. The chain employs TRBV7-2 and TRBJ2-1, with D tentatively TRBD2 (7 bases). CDR1 SGHTA and CDR2 FQGNSA come from the germline V gene. This CDR3 has 15 residues. V lost 2 bases, J lost 5 bases, and 13 bases lay in between. CDR3 protein: CASSLRGRADNEQFF. The DNA for the CDR3 is TGTGCCAGCAGCTTAAGGGGGAGGGCTGACAATGAGCAGTTCTTC.